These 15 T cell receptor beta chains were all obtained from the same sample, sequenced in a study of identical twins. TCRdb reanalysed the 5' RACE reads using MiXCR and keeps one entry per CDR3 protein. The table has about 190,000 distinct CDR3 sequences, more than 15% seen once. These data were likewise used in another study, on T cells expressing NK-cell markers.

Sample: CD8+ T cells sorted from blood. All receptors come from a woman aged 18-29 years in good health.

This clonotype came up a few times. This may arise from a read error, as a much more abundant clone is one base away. CDR3 in DNA: TGTGCCAGCAGTCCGGGGCACACTGAAGCTTTCTTT. The encoded protein is CASSPGHTEAFF. The rearrangement links TRBV6-2 or TRBV6-3 to TRBJ1-1; possibly TRBD1 for D (5 bases). The CDR3 spans 12 residues. Germline CDR1 MNHEY, CDR2 SVGEGT. With 5 bases removed from V and 3 bases from J, the gap between germline ends came to 7 bases.

The CDR3 sequence is CASSNERGLDTEAFF. The CDR3 region has the DNA TGTGCCAGCAGCAACGAAAGGGGTCTGGACACTGAAGCTTTCTTT. V is TRBV9 and J is TRBJ1-1; D may be TRBD1 (5 bases). CDR3 length equals 15 residues. The V end was cut by 4 bases, the J end by 3 bases, with 16 bases between. Germline lookup yields CDR1 SGDLS and CDR2 YYNGEE.

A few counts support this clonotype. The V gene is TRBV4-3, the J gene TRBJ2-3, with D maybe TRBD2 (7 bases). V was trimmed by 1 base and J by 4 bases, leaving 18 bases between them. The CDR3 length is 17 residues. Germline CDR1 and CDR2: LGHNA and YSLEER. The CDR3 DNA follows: TGCGCCAGCAGCCAAGCTTGGGCGGGAGAGGGGGCAGATACGCAGTATTTT. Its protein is CASSQAWAGEGADTQYF.

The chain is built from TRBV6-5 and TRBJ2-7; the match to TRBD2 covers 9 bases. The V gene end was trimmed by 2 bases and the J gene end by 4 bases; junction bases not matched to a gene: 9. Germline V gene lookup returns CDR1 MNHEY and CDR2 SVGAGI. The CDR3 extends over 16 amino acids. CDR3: CASSYTGFSGSYEQYF. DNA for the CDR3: TGTGCCAGCAGTTACACTGGTTTTAGCGGGAGTTACGAGCAGTACTTC.

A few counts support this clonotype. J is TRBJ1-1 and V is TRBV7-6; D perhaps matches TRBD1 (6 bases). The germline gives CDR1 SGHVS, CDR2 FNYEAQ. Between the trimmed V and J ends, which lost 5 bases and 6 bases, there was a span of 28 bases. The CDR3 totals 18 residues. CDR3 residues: CASSKEGQGFSSVPEAFF. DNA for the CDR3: TGTGCCAGCAGCAAGGAGGGGCAGGGGTTTTCGTCGGTGCCTGAAGCTTTCTTT.

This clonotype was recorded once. The CDR3 sequence is CASSPGTGGDEQYF. In DNA form, the CDR3 reads TGTGCCAGCAGTCCCGGGACAGGGGGCGATGAGCAGTACTTC. This chain connects TRBV2 to TRBJ2-7; 12 nucleotides align to TRBD1. Germline CDR1 and CDR2: SNHLY and FYNNEI. The CDR3 extends over 14 amino acids. V trimming: 5 bases; J trimming: 7 bases; junction bases outside the gene matches: 6.

The CDR3 loop reads CASSLAGVAGHNEQFF. For the CDR3, the DNA is TGCGCCAGCAGCTTGGCCGGAGTAGCGGGCCACAATGAGCAGTTCTTC. The chain joins TRBV5-1 to TRBJ2-1, with TRBD2 identical over 7 bases. The CDR3 loop spans 16 amino acids. Germline V gives CDR1 SGHRS, CDR2 YFSETQ. With 0 bases clipped from V and 5 bases from J, the junction kept 8 bases outside the gene matches. Full variable domain (missing parts from reference TRBV5-1 and TRBJ2-1): KAGVTQTPRYLIKTRGQQVTLSCSPISGHRSVSWYQQTPGQGLQFLFEYFSETQRNKGNFPGRFSGRQFSNSRSEMNVSTLELGDSALYLCASSLAGVAGHNEQFFGPGTRLTVL.

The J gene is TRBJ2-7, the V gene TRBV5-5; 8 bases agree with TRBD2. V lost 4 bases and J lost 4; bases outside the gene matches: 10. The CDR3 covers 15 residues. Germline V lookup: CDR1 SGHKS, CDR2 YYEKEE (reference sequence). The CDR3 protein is CASSPSSGGGYEQYF. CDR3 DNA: TGTGCCAGCAGCCCCTCCAGCGGGGGCGGTTACGAGCAGTACTTC. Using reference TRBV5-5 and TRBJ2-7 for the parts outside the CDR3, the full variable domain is DAGVTQSPTHLIKTRGQQVTLRCSPISGHKSVSWYQQVLGQGPQFIFQYYEKEERGRGNFPDRFSARQFPNYSSELNVNALLLGDSALYLCASSPSSGGGYEQYFGPGTRLTVT.

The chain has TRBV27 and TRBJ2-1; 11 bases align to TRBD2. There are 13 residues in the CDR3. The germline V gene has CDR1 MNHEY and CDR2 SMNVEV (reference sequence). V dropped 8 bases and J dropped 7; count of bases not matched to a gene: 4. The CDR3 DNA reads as TGTGCCAGCTCCGGGACTAGCGGTAATGAGCAGTTCTTC. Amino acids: CASSGTSGNEQFF.

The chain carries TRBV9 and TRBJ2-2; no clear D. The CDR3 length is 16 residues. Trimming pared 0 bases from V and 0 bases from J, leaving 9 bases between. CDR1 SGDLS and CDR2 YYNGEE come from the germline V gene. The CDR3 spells CASSVGPTANTGELFF. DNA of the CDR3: TGTGCCAGCAGCGTAGGGCCTACTGCGAACACCGGGGAGCTGTTTTTT.

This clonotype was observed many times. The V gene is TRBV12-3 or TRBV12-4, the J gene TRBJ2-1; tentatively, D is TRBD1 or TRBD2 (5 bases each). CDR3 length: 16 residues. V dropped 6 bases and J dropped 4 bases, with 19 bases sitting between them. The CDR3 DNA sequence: TGTGCCAGCAGGTACATAGGGGACGGGCCGTACAATGAGCAGTTCTTC. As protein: CASRYIGDGPYNEQFF.

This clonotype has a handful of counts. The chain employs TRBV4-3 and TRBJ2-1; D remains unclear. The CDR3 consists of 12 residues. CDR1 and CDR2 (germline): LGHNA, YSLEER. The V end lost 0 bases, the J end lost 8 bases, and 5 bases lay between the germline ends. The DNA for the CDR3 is TGCGCCAGCAGCCAAGAGTTCGATGAGCAGTTCTTC. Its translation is CASSQEFDEQFF.

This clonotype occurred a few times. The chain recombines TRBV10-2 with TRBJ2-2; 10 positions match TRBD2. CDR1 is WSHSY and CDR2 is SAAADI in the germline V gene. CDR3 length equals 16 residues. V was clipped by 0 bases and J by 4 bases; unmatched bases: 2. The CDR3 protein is CASSESASGGTGELFF. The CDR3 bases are TGCGCCAGCAGTGAGTCGGCTAGCGGGGGCACCGGGGAGCTGTTTTTT.

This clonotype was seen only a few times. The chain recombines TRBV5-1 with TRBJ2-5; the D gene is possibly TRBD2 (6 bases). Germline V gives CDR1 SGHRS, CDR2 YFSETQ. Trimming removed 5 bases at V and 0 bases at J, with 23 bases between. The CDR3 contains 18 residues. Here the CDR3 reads CASRTTSLGLLYQETQYF. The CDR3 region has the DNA TGCGCCAGCAGGACAACGTCGTTGGGACTCCTGTACCAAGAGACCCAGTACTTC.

Here the CDR3 reads CASSFTERAFF. CDR3 in DNA: TGTGCCAGCAGCTTTACTGAACGAGCTTTCTTT. The V and J genes are TRBV5-5 and TRBJ1-1; D unresolved. V was trimmed by 2 bases and J by 10 bases, leaving 9 bases between them. Germline V gene lookup returns CDR1 SGHKS and CDR2 YYEKEE (reference sequence). This CDR3 is built from 11 residues.